The 21 T cell receptor beta chains reported below all come from one sample, sequenced in a study of memory CD4+ T cells and cytomegalovirus serostatus (dated by TCRdb to the late 2010s). A FACSAria II was used to sort memory CD4+ T cells, defined as single viable CD3+CD4+CD8-CD45RO+ cells. The method was the immunoSEQ multiplex PCR assay. Imported from immuneACCESS, the table was reduced by TCRdb to in-frame sequences with V and J called. These copies leave out some clones; in studies compared against another copy, an unresolved V gene accounts for under half, and the cause of the remainder is not known. Here the sample has 64,000 or so clones; about 74% occur a single time. The ten largest account for nearly 0.9% of the sample. Sequenced material: memory CD4+ T cells from blood. The receptors come from an adult in good health and CMV-seronegative.

The V gene is TRBV6-5, the J gene TRBJ1-1; 10 nucleotides agree with TRBD1. J was trimmed by 2 bases and V by 7 bases; bases with no gene match: 7. Germline V lookup: CDR1 MNHEY, CDR2 SVGAGI. The CDR3 consists of 15 residues. In nucleotides, the CDR3 is TGTGCCAGCATCGACAGGGGGCTTTCAAACACTGAAGCTTTCTTT. Protein: CASIDRGLSNTEAFF.

J is TRBJ1-5 and V is TRBV30, with D tentatively TRBD1 (6 bases). V was clipped by 5 bases and J by 7 bases, with 15 bases between them. CDR3 length equals 13 residues. Germline CDR1 GTSNPN, CDR2 SVGIG (reference sequence). In nucleotides, the CDR3 is TGTGCCTGGTCCTTGTTACAGGGCCAGCCCCAGCATTTT. Its protein product is CAWSLLQGQPQHF. Supplemented by reference TRBV30 and TRBJ1-5, the full variable domain reads SQTIHQWPATLVQPVGSPLSLECTVEGTSNPNLYWYRQAAGRGLQLLFYSVGIGQISSEVPQNLSASRPQDRQFILSSKKLLLSDSGFYLCAWSLLQGQPQHFGDGTRLSIL.

A word on this clone: A read error may produce the germline difference seen at one junction end. The CDR3 DNA is TGTGCCAGCAGCATGGGACCGTTGAACACTGAAGCTTTCTTT. Translation gives CASSMGPLNTEAFF. This chain links TRBV5-1 with TRBJ1-1; D possibly corresponds to TRBD1 (5 bases). Germline V gene lookup returns CDR1 SGHRS and CDR2 YFSETQ. CDR3 size: 14 residues.

This rearrangement joins TRBV28 to TRBJ1-2; perhaps TRBD1 as D (5 bases). V gave up 7 bases and J gave up 1 base, with 13 bases separating them. The CDR3 is 14 amino acids. Germline values: CDR1 MDHEN, CDR2 SYDVKM. CDR3 loop: CASTRQGLNYGYTF. CDR3 in DNA: TGTGCCAGCACTCGGCAGGGTCTTAACTATGGCTACACCTTC.

The gene calls are TRBV18 and TRBJ1-4; D might be TRBD1 (5 bases). V lost 3 bases and J lost 8, with 13 bases in between. The CDR3 is 14 residues long. Looked up from germline, CDR1 is KGHSH and CDR2 is LQKENI. CDR3 amino acids: CASSPQGREEKLFF. The CDR3 coding sequence is TGTGCCAGCTCACCGCAGGGTAGAGAAGAAAAACTGTTTTTT.

The CDR3 DNA reads TGTGCCAGCAGCTACGGACAGGGCTTTAATGAAAAACTGTTTTTT. It yields the protein CASSYGQGFNEKLFF. The chain links TRBV7-8 to TRBJ1-4; TRBD1 agrees at 8 bases. V was clipped by 4 bases and J by 4 bases; unmatched bases: 5. The CDR3 has 15 amino acids. Germline V gene lookup returns CDR1 SGHVS and CDR2 FQNEAQ.

The rearrangement uses TRBV18 and TRBJ1-2, with TRBD1 matching over 9 bases. Trimming removed 3 bases from V and 6 bases from J; junction bases left unmatched: 11. Germline lookup yields CDR1 KGHSH and CDR2 LQKENI. This CDR3 is 16 amino acids long. CDR3 sequence: CASSPGQGSPGDGYTF. The CDR3, as DNA: TGTGCCAGCTCACCGGGACAGGGTTCACCTGGCGATGGCTACACCTTC.

In its sample, this clone was seen a few times. Other DNA variants within this sample encode the same CDR3. The chain has TRBV5-6 and TRBJ1-2; no clear D. The germline V gene encodes CDR1 SGHDT and CDR2 YYEEEE. V was cut by 0 bases and J by 4 bases, with 10 bases left in between. The CDR3 consists of 14 residues. The CDR3 region is CASSLGEGGYGYTF. In DNA, the CDR3 is TGTGCCAGCAGCTTGGGGGAAGGCGGCTATGGCTACACCTTC.

This chain uses TRBV9 with TRBJ1-5; D gene unclear. From germline, CDR1 is SGDLS and CDR2 YYNGEE. CDR3 length: 13 amino acids. Trimming shortened V by 0 bases and J by 5 bases, and 6 bases separated the two germline ends. CDR3 nucleotides: TGTGCCAGCAGCGTAGGTCGCGATCAGCCCCAGCATTTT. Its translation is CASSVGRDQPQHF.

The CDR3 reads CSARGQETQYF. CDR3 coding DNA: TGCAGTGCTAGAGGCCAAGAGACCCAGTACTTC. The chain carries TRBV20-1 and TRBJ2-5, with unresolved D. V lost 1 base and J 1 base, leaving 1 base between the germline ends. This CDR3 has 11 residues. The V gene's germline CDR1 is DFQATT and CDR2 SNEGSKA (reference sequence).

The rearrangement joins TRBV6-6 to TRBJ2-5, with 10 bases that match TRBD1. V was pared by 6 bases and J by 0 bases, with 7 bases of the junction left unmatched. CDR1 and CDR2 (germline): MNHNY, SVGAGI (reference sequence). The CDR3 runs to 16 residues. In nucleotides, the CDR3 is TGTGCCAGCAGCTGGACGGGACAGGGGAACCAAGAGACCCAGTACTTC. It encodes CASSWTGQGNQETQYF.

The chain links TRBV27 to TRBJ2-7; D is undetermined. V was clipped by 2 bases and J by 0 bases, with 8 bases between them. The length of the CDR3 is 14 residues. CDR1 is MNHEY, CDR2 SMNVEV, per germline (reference sequence). The CDR3 protein is CASSLIPNSYEQYF. The CDR3 DNA sequence: TGTGCCAGCAGTTTAATCCCGAACTCCTACGAGCAGTACTTC.

The rearrangement links TRBV18 to TRBJ2-2; TRBD2 matches at 11 bases. The CDR3 loop spans 18 amino acids. Germline V gene data show CDR1 as KGHSH and CDR2 as LQKENI. Germline trimming cut 4 bases from V and 5 bases from J; bases unmatched to any gene: 12. In DNA, the CDR3 is TGTGCCAGCTCACTTTCCTCACTAGCGGGAGCTGTAACCGGGGAGCTGTTTTTT. This encodes CASSLSSLAGAVTGELFF.

The gene calls are TRBV27 and TRBJ2-7; 8 positions agree with TRBD1. Trimming cost V 5 bases and J 4 bases; bases outside gene matches: 10. CDR3 length: 15 residues. Germline assignment: CDR1 MNHEY and CDR2 SMNVEV (reference sequence). The chain's CDR3 is CASSVRTGRFYEQYF. The CDR3, as DNA: TGTGCCAGCAGTGTCAGGACAGGGCGTTTTTACGAGCAGTACTTC.

This clone has a handful of counts. This rearrangement joins TRBV30 to TRBJ1-2; D not resolved. The CDR3 runs 13 residues. Deletions cut 5 bases from V and 6 bases from J, with 16 bases between. Germline loops: CDR1 GTSNPN, CDR2 SVGIG (reference sequence). Written as DNA, the CDR3 is TGTGCCTGGGTCCGATCGGGAATGGATGGCTACACCTTC. This gives the protein CAWVRSGMDGYTF.

This clone came up a few times. This sequence joins TRBV28 and TRBJ1-5; D may be TRBD1 (6 bases). This CDR3 contains 16 residues. V was cut by 3 bases and J by 0 bases, with 12 bases left in between. Germline V gives CDR1 MDHEN, CDR2 SYDVKM. The CDR3 nucleotides are TGTGCCAGCAGTTTTCACGGGGGCGGTAGCAATCAGCCCCAGCATTTT. The encoded protein is CASSFHGGGSNQPQHF.

Written as DNA, the CDR3 is TGTGCCAGCAGCACGCGACTAGCGGGGACCTACGAGCAGTACTTC. It is translated as CASSTRLAGTYEQYF. The chain recombines TRBV7-8 with TRBJ2-7; 11 bases are a match to TRBD2. From germline, CDR1 is SGHVS and CDR2 FQNEAQ. The CDR3 is 15 amino acids. With 5 bases clipped from V and 2 bases from J, the junction kept 5 bases outside the gene matches.

This chain uses TRBV12-2 with TRBJ2-7. TRBV12-2 is noted as a pseudogene. This CDR3 spans 13 amino acids. Here the CDR3 reads CASLPGRSYEQYF. The DNA of the CDR3 is TGTGCAAGTCTCCCAGGACGTTCCTACGAGCAGTACTTC.

This chain uses TRBV5-1 with TRBJ2-1; 14 positions match TRBD2. J lost 7 bases, V lost 7 bases, and 13 bases had no gene match. The CDR3 totals 17 residues. The germline V gene encodes CDR1 SGHRS and CDR2 YFSETQ. DNA of the CDR3: TGCGCCAGCGGACTGACTAGCGGGAGGGCCGGGGGTAATGAGCAGTTCTTC. Translation gives CASGLTSGRAGGNEQFF.

The CDR3 loop is CASSQGGLAEQYF. DNA for the CDR3: TGCGCCAGCAGCCAAGGGGGACTTGCCGAGCAGTACTTC. This chain uses TRBV4-1 with TRBJ2-7; possibly TRBD2 for D (6 bases). The CDR3 has 13 residues. V was shortened by 1 base and J by 6 bases, with 10 bases between the two germline ends. Germline V CDR1 and CDR2: MGHRA, YSYEKL.

The CDR3 region has the DNA TGTGCCAGCTCACCGGGACAGGGGAATGGTTATGGCTACACCTTC. It codes for CASSPGQGNGYGYTF. The chain links TRBV18 to TRBJ1-2; TRBD1 aligns across 10 bases. V gave up 3 bases and J gave up 5 bases; unmatched junction bases: 6. Germline V gene sequence: CDR1 KGHSH, CDR2 LQKENI. CDR3 length equals 15 residues.